The T cell receptor beta chain described here comes from a study of cytomegalovirus exposure and HLA in healthy donors. Broader study findings: The listing of roughly 160 TCR beta chains classed them as cytomegalovirus-associated. Reportedly, cytomegalovirus status was diagnosed with high sensitivity and specificity.

Each donor's status was that of a healthy bone marrow donor. Germline assignment: CDR1 MDHEN and CDR2 SYDVKM. The V end lost 2 bases, the J end lost 11 bases, and 12 bases lay between the germline ends. CDR3 size: 12 residues. Primers: 60 Vbeta forward and 13 Jbeta reverse. Only in-frame clones appear in the TCRdb table, and some are missing; sequencing was by immunoSEQ multiplex PCR. The sample includes around 100,000 clones, about 62% of them seen just once. A word on this clone: Its antigen is as yet unknown.

The clonotype was recovered from a human donor in good health. The sample taken for sequencing was PBMCs. The chain recombines TRBV28 with TRBJ1-1; D is undetermined. The CDR3 bases are TGTGCCAGCAGTTTAGGGTCGGGTGCCGCTTTCTTT. Its translation: CASSLGSGAAFF.